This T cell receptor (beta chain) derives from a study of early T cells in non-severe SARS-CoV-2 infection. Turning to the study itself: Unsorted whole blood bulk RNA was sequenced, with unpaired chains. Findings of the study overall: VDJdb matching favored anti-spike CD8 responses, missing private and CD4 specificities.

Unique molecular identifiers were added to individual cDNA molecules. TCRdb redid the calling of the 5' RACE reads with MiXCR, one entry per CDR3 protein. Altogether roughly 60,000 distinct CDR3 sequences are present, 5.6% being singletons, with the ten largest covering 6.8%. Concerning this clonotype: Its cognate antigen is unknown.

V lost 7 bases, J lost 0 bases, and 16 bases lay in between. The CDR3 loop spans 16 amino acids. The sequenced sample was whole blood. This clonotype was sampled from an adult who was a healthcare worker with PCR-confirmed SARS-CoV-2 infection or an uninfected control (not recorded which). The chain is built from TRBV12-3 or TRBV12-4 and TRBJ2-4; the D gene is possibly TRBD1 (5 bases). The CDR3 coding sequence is TGTGCCAGCACCAGAAGGGGTGGTTTAGCCAAAAACATTCAGTACTTC. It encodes CASTRRGGLAKNIQYF.